The sequence of this T cell receptor beta chain was determined in a study of follicular helper T cells after annual influenza vaccination. In germline, CDR1 is SGHDN, CDR2 FVKESK. CDR3 length: 12 residues. Between the trimmed V and J ends, which lost 0 bases and 5 bases, there was a span of 4 bases. Documented time point: 2015-2016 season, pre-vaccination. No donor had influenza vaccine in the prior 6 months; all lived in the community. Clones were sequenced by immunoSEQ multiplex PCR, and TCRdb holds only the in-frame ones, with some missing. Of some 14,000 clones listed, just under 80% are singletons.

The sequenced sample was CXCR5- memory CD4+ T cells sorted from blood, obtained on the day of influenza vaccination. The V call is TRBV14, the J call TRBJ2-5; D remains unclear. This TCR was sampled from an adult who received the influenza vaccine. The CDR3 bases are TGTGCCAGCAGCCAAGAGGCGGAGACCCAGTACTTC. This sequence encodes CASSQEAETQYF.